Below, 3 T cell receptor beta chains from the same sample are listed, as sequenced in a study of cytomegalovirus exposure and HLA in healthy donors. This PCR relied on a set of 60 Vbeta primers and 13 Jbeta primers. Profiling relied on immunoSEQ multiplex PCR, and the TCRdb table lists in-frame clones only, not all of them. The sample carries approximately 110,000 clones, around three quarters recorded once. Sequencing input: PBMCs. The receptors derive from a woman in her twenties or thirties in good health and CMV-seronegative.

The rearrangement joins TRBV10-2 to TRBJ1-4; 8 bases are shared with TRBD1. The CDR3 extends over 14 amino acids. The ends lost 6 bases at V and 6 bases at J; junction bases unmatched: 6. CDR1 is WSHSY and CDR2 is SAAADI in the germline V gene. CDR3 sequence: CASSDDRGHEKLFF. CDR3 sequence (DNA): TGCGCCAGCAGCGACGACAGGGGACATGAAAAACTGTTTTTT.

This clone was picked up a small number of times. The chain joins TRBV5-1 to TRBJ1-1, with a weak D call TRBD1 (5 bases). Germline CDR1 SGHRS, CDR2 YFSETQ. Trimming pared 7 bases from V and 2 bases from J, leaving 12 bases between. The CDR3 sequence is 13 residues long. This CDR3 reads CASRTRINTEAFF. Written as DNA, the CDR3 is TGCGCCAGCCGGACACGAATTAACACTGAAGCTTTCTTT.

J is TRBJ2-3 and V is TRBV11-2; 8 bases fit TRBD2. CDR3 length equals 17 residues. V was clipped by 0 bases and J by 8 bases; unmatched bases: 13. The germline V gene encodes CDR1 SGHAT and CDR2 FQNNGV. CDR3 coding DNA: TGTGCCAGCAGCTTAGACCCCTGGAGCGGGGGATGGGGTACGCAGTATTTT. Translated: CASSLDPWSGGWGTQYF.